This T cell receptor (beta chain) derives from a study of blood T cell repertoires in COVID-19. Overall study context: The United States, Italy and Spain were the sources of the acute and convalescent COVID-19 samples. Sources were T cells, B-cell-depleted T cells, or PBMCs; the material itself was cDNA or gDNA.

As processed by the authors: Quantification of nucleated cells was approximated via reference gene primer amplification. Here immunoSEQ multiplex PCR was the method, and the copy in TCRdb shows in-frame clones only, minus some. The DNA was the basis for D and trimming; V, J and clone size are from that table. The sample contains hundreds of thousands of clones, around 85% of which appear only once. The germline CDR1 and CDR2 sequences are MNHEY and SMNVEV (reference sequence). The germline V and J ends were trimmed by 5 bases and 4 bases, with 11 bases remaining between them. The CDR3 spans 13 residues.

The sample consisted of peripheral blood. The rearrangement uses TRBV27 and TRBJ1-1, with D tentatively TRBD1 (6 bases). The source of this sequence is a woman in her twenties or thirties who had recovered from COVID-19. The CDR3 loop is CASSPQGITEAFF. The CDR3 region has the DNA TGTGCCAGCAGTCCGCAGGGGATCACTGAAGCTTTCTTT.